The present T cell receptor (beta chain) was sequenced within a study of T-cell reconstitution after alpha-beta-depleted transplantation in children (dated by TCRdb to 2016 to 2018). Regarding the study in general: Using TCR repertoire profiling, the study followed T-cell immune reconstitution in a quantitative way in children after TCRalphabeta/CD19-depleted allogeneic hematopoietic cell transplantation.

The receptor library was made with PCR. Instrument on record: Illumina HiSeq 2500. TCR libraries were prepared with molecular barcoding, using unique molecular identifiers to normalize TCRbeta repertoire quantification. TCRdb redid the processing of the public reads, applying fastp at Q25 and MiXCR, and retained in-frame beta chains. Every entry covers one CDR3 protein and lists the most common genes and DNA from its rows. Counted in this sample were 40,000 to 60,000 distinct CDR3 sequences; approximately 8.7% of them appeared once. The ten largest clones take up 25% to 30% of the sample. What the research found in general, with its limitations: The frequencies of hyperexpanded clones fell over the following months, and after one year, T-cell counts and TCRbeta diversity were mostly attributed to newly produced T cells. In some patients, the high TCRbeta diversity seen at day 60 was put down to recipient T cells and intrathymic progenitors that had survived conditioning. Apparently early alphabetaT-cell count recovery about two months after transplant reportedly relied on only several hundred rapidly expanded clones derived from non-depleted graft cells.

This clonotype came up many times. This receptor's antigen is unknown. No quality values exist for individual bases; no much larger clone is one base distant. In the paper's terms, the time point label means: day 60 (about 2 months) after transplantation. This sample's treatment or condition label indicates: allogeneic hematopoietic cell transplantation with graft depleted of TCRalphabeta T cells and CD19 B cells. Transplant recipients were children who received TCRalphabeta/CD19-depleted allogeneic hematopoietic cell grafts. Spanning cysteine to phenylalanine, the CDR3 consists of 18 amino acids. The entry retains the CDR3 DNA only, 54 bases that are in frame from base 1. After removal of 1 base from V and 6 bases from J, the junction retains 19 bases not matched to a gene. The germline V gene (reference sequence) supplies CDR1 DFQATT and CDR2 SNEGSKA.

The clonotype comes from a male patient aged 2-15 years who had a stem cell transplant for chronic granulomatous disease, so the T cells may come from the graft donor. The sequenced sample was PBMCs, mostly from graft donor cells, obtained 60 days after TCRalphabeta/CD19-depleted stem cell transplant. This chain joins TRBV20-1 to TRBJ1-2; the junction holds 8 bases that match TRBD1. CDR3 sequence: CSARGTGPGLTLIHGYTF. The DNA sequence is TGCAGTGCTAGAGGGACAGGGCCGGGATTAACCCTAATACATGGCTACACCTTC.